The present entry profiles one T cell receptor (beta chain) with its context. The antigen it binds to is not known. Nothing much larger sits one base from this clone, and base qualities are not available. Different DNA sequences within this sample yield the same CDR3. The cohort consisted of 666 healthy bone marrow donors. At the time of sampling, all cohort members were nominally healthy, though unrecorded immune exposures were likely present. The donor tested CMV seronegative and was one of the 352 seronegative cohort members. Each donor provided a peripheral blood sample, and peripheral blood mononuclear cells were used for TCR beta sequencing. Genomic DNA extraction from the blood cell samples was performed with the Qiagen DNeasy Blood Extraction Kit. Reading from cysteine to phenylalanine, the CDR3 counts 12 amino acids. Only CDR3 DNA is held: 36 bases, read in frame from base 1. CDR1 and CDR2, per the germline V gene, are ENHRY and SYGVKD. V is shortened by 3 bases, J by 1 base, and the region joining them spans 3 bases.

The protocol used for the library was the immunoSEQ multiplex PCR assay. For the multiplex PCR, a mixture combining 60 forward primers for TCR Vbeta segments and 13 reverse primers for TCR Jbeta segments was used. The CDR3 region of rearranged TCR beta genes was amplified from genomic DNA by a multiplex PCR assay. The amplified TCR beta libraries were sequenced on the Illumina HiSeq System as 87-base-pair reads. Regarding the original processing steps: A later analysis tallied 75 million to 85 million unique TCR beta chains across the 666 repertoires, and around 12 million of those chains were shared by two or more donors. Raw reads were error-corrected and collapsed into unique sequences with a nearest-neighbor algorithm that merged closely related sequences to remove PCR and sequencing errors. To assign V, D and J gene segments, CDR3 sequences were aligned to IMGT reference sequences. For a sequence to be retained, at least a six-nucleotide match to both a V gene segment and a J gene segment was required. A rearrangement counted as productive if the CDR3 had no stop codons and remained in frame with V and J, and every other rearrangement counted as non-productive. CDR3 was defined by IMGT convention, running from the second conserved V-encoded cysteine to the conserved J-encoded phenylalanine. The earlier analysis of about 500 of the donors excluded sequences that lacked an unambiguous match to a single V gene segment. In an earlier analysis of several hundred of the donors, a V segment was called functional when productive rearrangements were above 56.7%, and segregating when the standard deviation between donors exceeded 5%. A statistical classification framework was built to diagnose cytomegalovirus status from the catalog of TCR beta chain sequences. In a later analysis, V and J genes were assigned by comparing TCR nucleotide sequences against IMGT/GENE-DB human TR gene sequences. Using the TCRdist pipeline, a later analysis assigned CDR3 sequences along with most-parsimonious VDJ recombination scenarios. In a later analysis, every TCR beta chain was defined by the combination of its CDR3 amino acid sequence and its V-gene family, and reads without a unique V-gene family were dropped. In a later analysis, 450 to 600 highly shared, low-generation-probability nucleotide sequences were removed to address suspected cross-contamination and a sequencing artifact. In a later analysis, a clonal expansion index was calculated for each public chain from normalized within-repertoire ranks of inferred template counts. In a later analysis, generation probabilities were computed using a VDJ recombination model fitted to out-of-frame rearrangements, and the results were checked against IGoR. Hypergeometric tests were used in a later analysis to score TCR-TCR, TCR-HLA and TCR-CMV co-occurrence, with a repertoire-size bias correction applied to the TCR pairs. To estimate false discovery rates, a later analysis permuted the HLA or CMV assignments 20 times. In a later analysis, co-occurring TCRs were grouped using DBSCAN, and TCRdist sequence similarity was added for clustering within HLA-allele-positive subsets. Repertoires with fewer than 30,000 or more than 120,000 public chains, plus five repertoires with anomalous nucleotide sharing, were excluded from co-occurrence clustering. In its TCRdb copy, this immuneACCESS table keeps in-frame sequences only and misses some clones. Where compared with another copy, unresolved V genes explain less than half of these, and the others have no known cause. V, J and clone size were drawn from that table, and D and trimming were deduced from the DNA. A total of around 200,000 clones appear in this sample, around nine tenths of them only once. Jointly, the top ten make up 1% of the sample.

This specimen comes from a study of cytomegalovirus exposure and HLA in healthy donors listed by TCRdb under 2017. About the investigation overall: According to an earlier analysis of a few hundred of the donors, about 170 million T cells yielded some 110 million unique TCR beta sequences and 276 Gb of sequence data. The study was designed to test whether signatures of past pathogen exposure could be identified by cataloging public T cell receptors. Several DR-DQ haplotypes were handled as single units for association and clustering, since linkage in the cohort was strong. An earlier analysis of 450 to 750 of the donors used high-throughput TCR beta sequencing to judge whether each TCR beta V gene segment behaved as functional or pseudogenic. Among the approximately 400 genotyped donors, approximately 76% belonged to the genetic ancestry cluster associated with self-reported Caucasian donors. A later analysis re-examined previously published TCR beta repertoires from around 670 donors and added high-resolution HLA genotyping to investigate patterns of TCR occurrence. HLA typing included class I and class II loci at four-digit resolution. The T cell repertoires of several hundred subjects were profiled by immunosequencing and related to cytomegalovirus serostatus. Donor age, sex, ethnicity and CMV serostatus were collected together with the repertoire data. The number of donors typed differed by locus, with about 629-630 for A, B, C, DRB1 and DQB1, 522 for DQA1, 600 to 610 for DPA1, and around 460 for DPB1. Along with the approximately 650-subject first cohort, a separate validation cohort of more than 90 different subjects was used. In the later analysis, no new phenotypic data were used to find candidate immune exposures; instead, reliance was placed on TCR beta sequences and their occurrence across donors. All discovery cohort repertoires had been generated on a single sequencing platform. To predict cytomegalovirus infection status, the study brought together high-throughput TCR immunosequencing, statistical association of individual TCRs with disease status, and machine learning. On average, about 200,000 unique TCR beta nucleotide sequences were sequenced per donor among 350 to 400 genotyped donors of the cohort, with 15% to 20% of those sequences being non-productive. A later genetic analysis took genome-wide SNP genotypes for about three fifths of the 666 donors and used that subset as a discovery cohort. Approximately 300 gigabases of sequencing data and 70 million to 95 million unique TCR sequences made up an early release that covered 500 to 650 HLA-typed donors. On the study overall, not on this receptor specifically: Several of the top co-occurrence clusters appeared to be linked to parvovirus B19, influenza, CMV and Epstein-Barr virus, according to a later analysis. In a later genetic analysis, a missense DCLRE1C variant was associated with V-gene and J-gene trimming of TCR beta chains, and the association was replicated in an independent cohort. Because HLA typing was missing for some donors at each locus, association tests included only the typed subset. According to a later genetic analysis, donors in an Asian-associated ancestry cluster had fewer N-insertions in productive TCRs than the approximately 630-donor mean. For the cohort, immune exposure information was limited to CMV serostatus. In the study, approximately 150 TCR beta chains were listed as associated with cytomegalovirus. Linkage disequilibrium might explain the correlated functional status among segregating V segments, but an unknown experimental factor could not be excluded. Three of the identified cytomegalovirus-associated TCR beta chains were confirmed in vitro to be specific for cytomegalovirus antigens. According to a later analysis, TCR association rates differed among HLA loci, with DRB1 alleles showing the most associated TCRs and HLA-C alleles showing the fewest. When HLA alleles, especially DR and DQ, strongly co-occurred, attributing TCR associations to individual alleles was difficult. Most TCR sequences were observed very rarely across donors, whereas some public TCRs were present in many individuals. Cytomegalovirus status was reported to be diagnosed by the classifier with high specificity and sensitivity in both the original and validation cohorts. A further reported finding was that TCR beta sequences accurately predicted the HLA-A and HLA-B alleles for most subjects in the first cohort. A cluster of highly shared sequence variants was judged likely to be a technical artifact of the sequencing pipeline. Some IMGT-functional V segments, including TRBV6-2 and TRBV6-3, could not be distinguished by the 87-base-pair reads and were therefore excluded. The authors suggested that the approach could potentially be extended to other disease states and immunological phenotypes. Roughly uniform sequencing depth across donors was assumed in presence/absence analyses, although this assumption may not hold. In a later analysis, most CMV-associated TCR beta chains were found to appear HLA-restricted, with HLA associations seemingly driven largely by CMV exposure. In an earlier analysis of 587 of the donors, most TCR beta V segments were observed in productive rearrangements about 90% or about 30% of the time, broadly matching IMGT annotations. A later analysis found that HLA-associated TCR beta chains were more clonally expanded and had lower generation probabilities than equally common non-associated chains. At a false discovery rate of 0.05, a later analysis linked approximately 18,000 TCR beta sequences to specific HLA alleles. Over 15 rarely observed V segments, including chromosome 9 orphons, were excluded from the earlier analysis of some 590 of the donors because counts were too low. The cohort was sequenced for TCR beta chains only, and without alpha or paired-chain data the features that could be detected were limited.

The sequence derives from a woman aged 18-30 years in good health and CMV-seronegative. Sequences were obtained from PBMCs. The chain was built from TRBV10-3 and TRBJ1-1, with the D gene not confidently named. The DNA is as follows: TGTGCCATCAGTGACCAGAACACTGAAGCTTTCTTT. Protein translation: CAISDQNTEAFF.